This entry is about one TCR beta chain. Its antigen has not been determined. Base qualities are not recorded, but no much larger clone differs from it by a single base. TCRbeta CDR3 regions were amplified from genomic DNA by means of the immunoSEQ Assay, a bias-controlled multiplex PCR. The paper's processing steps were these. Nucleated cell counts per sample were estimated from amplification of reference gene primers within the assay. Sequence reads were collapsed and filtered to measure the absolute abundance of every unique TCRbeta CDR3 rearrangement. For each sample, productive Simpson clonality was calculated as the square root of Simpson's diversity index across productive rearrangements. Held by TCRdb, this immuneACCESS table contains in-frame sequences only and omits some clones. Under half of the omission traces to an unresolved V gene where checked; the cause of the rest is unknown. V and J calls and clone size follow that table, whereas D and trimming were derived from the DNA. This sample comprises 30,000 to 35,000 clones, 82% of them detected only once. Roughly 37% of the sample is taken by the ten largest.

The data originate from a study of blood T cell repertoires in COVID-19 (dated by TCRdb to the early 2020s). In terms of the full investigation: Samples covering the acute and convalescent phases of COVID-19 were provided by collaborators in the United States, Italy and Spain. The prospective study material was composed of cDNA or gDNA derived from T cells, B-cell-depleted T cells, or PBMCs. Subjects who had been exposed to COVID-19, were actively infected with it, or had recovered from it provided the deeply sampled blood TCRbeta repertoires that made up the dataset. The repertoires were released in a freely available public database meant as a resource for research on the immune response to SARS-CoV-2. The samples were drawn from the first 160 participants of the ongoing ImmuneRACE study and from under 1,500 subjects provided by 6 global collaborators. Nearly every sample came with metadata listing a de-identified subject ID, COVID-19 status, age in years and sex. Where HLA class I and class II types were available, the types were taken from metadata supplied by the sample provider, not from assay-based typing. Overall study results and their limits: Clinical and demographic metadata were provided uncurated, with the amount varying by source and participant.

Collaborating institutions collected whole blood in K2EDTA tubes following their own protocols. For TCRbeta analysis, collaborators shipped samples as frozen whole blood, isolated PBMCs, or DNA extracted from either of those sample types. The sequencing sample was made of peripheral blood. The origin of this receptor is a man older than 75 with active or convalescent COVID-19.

This receptor carries the CDR3 CASSLVGGQSSTDTQYF. The sequenced DNA: TGTGCCAGCAGCTTAGTGGGGGGACAGTCTAGCACAGATACGCAGTATTTT. The chain couples TRBV11-2 to TRBJ2-3, with a tentative D gene TRBD1 over 7 matching bases. Measured from the cysteine to the phenylalanine, the CDR3 is 17 residues long. Only the CDR3 part of the read is kept: 51 bases, read in frame from the first base. The germline V gene specifies SGHAT as CDR1 and FQNNGV as CDR2. V and J are truncated by 1 base and 0 bases respectively, leaving an intervening sequence of 14 bases.